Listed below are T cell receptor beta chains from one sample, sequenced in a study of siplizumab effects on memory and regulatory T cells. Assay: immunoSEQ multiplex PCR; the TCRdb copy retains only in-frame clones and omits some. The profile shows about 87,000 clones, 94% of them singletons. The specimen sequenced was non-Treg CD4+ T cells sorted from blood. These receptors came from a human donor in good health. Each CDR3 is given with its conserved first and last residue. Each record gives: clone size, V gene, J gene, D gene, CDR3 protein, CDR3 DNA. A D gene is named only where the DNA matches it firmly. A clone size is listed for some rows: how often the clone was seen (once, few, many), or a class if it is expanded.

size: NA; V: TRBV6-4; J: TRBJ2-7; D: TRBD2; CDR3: CASSGLRRASGSRSYEQYF; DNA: TGTGCCAGCAGTGGCTTGCGAAGGGCTAGCGGGAGCCGCTCCTACGAGCAGTACTTC
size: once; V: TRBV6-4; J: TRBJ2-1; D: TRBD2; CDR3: CASITSGSYNEQFF; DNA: TGTGCCAGCATTACTAGCGGGAGCTACAATGAGCAGTTCTTC
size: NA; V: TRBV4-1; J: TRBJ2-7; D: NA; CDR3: CASSQDLAESYEQYF; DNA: TGCGCCAGCAGCCAAGATCTGGCGGAGTCCTACGAGCAGTACTTC
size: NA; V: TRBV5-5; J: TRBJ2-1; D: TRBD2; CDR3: CASSSPGGRGNEQFF; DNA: TGTGCCAGCAGCTCGCCGGGCGGGAGAGGAAATGAGCAGTTCTTC
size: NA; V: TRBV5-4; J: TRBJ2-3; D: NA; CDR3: CASSPESNTQYF; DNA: TGTGCCAGCAGCCCAGAATCAAATACGCAGTATTTT
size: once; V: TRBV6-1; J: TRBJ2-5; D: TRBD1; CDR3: CASRGTGGETQYF; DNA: TGTGCCAGCAGGGGGACAGGGGGAGAGACCCAGTACTTC
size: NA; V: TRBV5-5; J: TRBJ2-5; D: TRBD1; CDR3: CASSPRPGTGIQETQYF; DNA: TGTGCCAGCAGCCCGCGGCCCGGGACAGGGATCCAAGAGACCCAGTACTTC
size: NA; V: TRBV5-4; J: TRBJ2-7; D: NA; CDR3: CASSLDIGTIYEQYF; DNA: TGTGCCAGCAGCTTGGATATAGGGACAATCTACGAGCAGTACTTC
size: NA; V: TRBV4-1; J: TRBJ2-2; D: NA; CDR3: CASTRTGLASGELFF; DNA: TGCGCCAGCACCCGCACGGGCCTAGCCTCAGGGGAGCTGTTTTTT
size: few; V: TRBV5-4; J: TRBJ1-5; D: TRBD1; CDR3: CASSQGGGNQPQHF; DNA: TGTGCCAGCAGCCAGGGGGGAGGCAATCAGCCCCAGCATTTT
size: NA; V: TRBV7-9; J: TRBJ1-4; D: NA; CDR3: CASRTAETNEKLFF; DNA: TGTGCCAGCAGGACGGCAGAGACTAATGAAAAACTGTTTTTT
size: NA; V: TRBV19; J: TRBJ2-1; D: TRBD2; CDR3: CASSITASGSSYNEQFF; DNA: TGTGCCAGTAGTATAACGGCTAGCGGGAGTTCCTACAATGAGCAGTTCTTC
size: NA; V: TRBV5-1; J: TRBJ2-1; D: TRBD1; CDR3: CASSSAGTVVNEQFF; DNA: TGCGCCAGCAGCTCCGCCGGGACAGTTGTCAATGAGCAGTTCTTC
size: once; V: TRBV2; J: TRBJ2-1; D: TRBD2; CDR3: CASSVEGLASNEQFF; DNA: TGTGCCAGCAGTGTCGAGGGACTAGCGTCAAATGAGCAGTTCTTC
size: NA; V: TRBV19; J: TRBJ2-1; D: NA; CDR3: CASSISVGGAEQFF; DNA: TGTGCCAGTAGTATAAGTGTCGGCGGGGCCGAGCAGTTCTTC